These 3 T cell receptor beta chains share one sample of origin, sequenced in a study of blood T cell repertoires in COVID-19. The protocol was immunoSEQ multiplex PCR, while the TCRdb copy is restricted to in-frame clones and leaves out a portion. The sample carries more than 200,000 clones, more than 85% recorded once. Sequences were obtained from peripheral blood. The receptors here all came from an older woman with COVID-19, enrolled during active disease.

The CDR3 region is CASSETGGLNQPQHF. DNA for the CDR3: TGTGCCAGCAGTGAAACAGGGGGCCTAAATCAGCCCCAGCATTTT. The V call is TRBV2, the J call TRBJ1-5; 9 bases are a match to TRBD1. With 2 bases clipped from V and 4 bases from J, the junction kept 3 bases outside the gene matches. CDR3 size: 15 residues. Germline V CDR1 and CDR2: SNHLY, FYNNEI.

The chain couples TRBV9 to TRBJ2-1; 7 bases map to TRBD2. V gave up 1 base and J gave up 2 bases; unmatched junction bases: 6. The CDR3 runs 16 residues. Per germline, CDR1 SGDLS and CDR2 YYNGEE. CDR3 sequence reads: CASSVTGGSTYNEQFF. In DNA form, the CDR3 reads TGTGCCAGCAGCGTAACCGGGGGGAGCACCTACAATGAGCAGTTCTTC.

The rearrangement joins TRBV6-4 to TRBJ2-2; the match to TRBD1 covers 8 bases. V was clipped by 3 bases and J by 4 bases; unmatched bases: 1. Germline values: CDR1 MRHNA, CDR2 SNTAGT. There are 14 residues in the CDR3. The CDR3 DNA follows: TGTGCCAGCAGTGAACAGGGGGTCACCGGGGAGCTGTTTTTT. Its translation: CASSEQGVTGELFF.